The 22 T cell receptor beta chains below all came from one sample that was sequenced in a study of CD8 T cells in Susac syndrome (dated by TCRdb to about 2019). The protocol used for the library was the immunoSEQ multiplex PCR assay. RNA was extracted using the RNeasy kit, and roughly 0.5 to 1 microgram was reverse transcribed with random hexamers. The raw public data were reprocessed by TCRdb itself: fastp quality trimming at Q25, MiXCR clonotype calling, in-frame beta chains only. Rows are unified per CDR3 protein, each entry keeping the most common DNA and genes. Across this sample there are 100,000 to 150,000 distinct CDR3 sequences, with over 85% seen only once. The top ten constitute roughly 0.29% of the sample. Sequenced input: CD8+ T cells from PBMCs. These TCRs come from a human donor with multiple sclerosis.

Written as DNA, the CDR3 is TGTGCCAGCAGCAACCGGGACACCTCCTACAATGAGCAGTTCTTC. Protein: CASSNRDTSYNEQFF. The J gene is TRBJ2-1, the V gene TRBV7-2; a weak D match, TRBD1 (6 bases). Between the trimmed V and J ends, which lost 5 bases and 0 bases, there was a span of 11 bases. From germline, CDR1 is SGHTA and CDR2 FQGNSA. This CDR3 comprises 15 residues.

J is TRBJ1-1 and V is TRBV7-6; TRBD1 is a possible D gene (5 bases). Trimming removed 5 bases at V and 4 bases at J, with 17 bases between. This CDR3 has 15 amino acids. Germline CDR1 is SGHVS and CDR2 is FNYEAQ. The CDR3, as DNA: TGTGCCAGCAGCCGGTTTGGGGGTAGGATCACTGAAGCTTTCTTT. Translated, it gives CASSRFGGRITEAFF.

CDR3 DNA sequence: TGCGCCAGCAGCGAGGGATATGAAGCTTTCTTT. It translates to CASSEGYEAFF. The chain employs TRBV4-1 and TRBJ1-1; D is unclear. Deletions cut 5 bases from V and 7 bases from J, with 8 bases between. Germline-derived CDR1 and CDR2 are MGHRA and YSYEKL. The length of the CDR3 is 11 residues.

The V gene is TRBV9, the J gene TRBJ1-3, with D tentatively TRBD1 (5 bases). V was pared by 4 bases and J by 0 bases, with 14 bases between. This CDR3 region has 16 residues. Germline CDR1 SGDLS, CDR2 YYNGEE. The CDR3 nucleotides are TGTGCCAGCAGCCTAGCGGTGAGGGGCTCTGGAAACACCATATATTTT. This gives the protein CASSLAVRGSGNTIYF.

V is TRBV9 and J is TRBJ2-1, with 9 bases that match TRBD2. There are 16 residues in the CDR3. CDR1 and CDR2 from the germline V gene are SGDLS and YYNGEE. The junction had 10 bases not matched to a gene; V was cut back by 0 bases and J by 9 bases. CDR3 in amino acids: CASSVGGGRASSEQFF. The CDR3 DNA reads TGTGCCAGCAGCGTAGGGGGCGGGAGGGCCTCCAGTGAGCAGTTCTTC.

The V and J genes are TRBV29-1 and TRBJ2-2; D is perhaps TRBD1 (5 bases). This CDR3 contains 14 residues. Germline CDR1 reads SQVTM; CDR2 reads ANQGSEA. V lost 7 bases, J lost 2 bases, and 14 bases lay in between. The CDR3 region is CSGLDQGNTGELFF. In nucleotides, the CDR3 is TGCAGCGGCCTTGACCAGGGAAACACCGGGGAGCTGTTTTTT.

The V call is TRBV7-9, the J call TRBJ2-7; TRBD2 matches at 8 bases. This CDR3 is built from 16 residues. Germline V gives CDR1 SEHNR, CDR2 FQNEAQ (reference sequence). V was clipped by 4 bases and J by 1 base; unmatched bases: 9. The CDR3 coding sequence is TGTGCCAGCAGCTCCGGACTAGCCACCTTGTCCTACGAGCAGTACTTC. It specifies CASSSGLATLSYEQYF. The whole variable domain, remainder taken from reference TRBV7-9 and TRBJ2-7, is DTGVSQNPRHKITKRGQNVTFRCDPISEHNRLYWYRQTLGQGPEFLTYFQNEAQLEKSRLLSDRFSAERPKGSFSTLEIQRTEQGDSAMYLCASSSGLATLSYEQYFGPGTRLTVT.

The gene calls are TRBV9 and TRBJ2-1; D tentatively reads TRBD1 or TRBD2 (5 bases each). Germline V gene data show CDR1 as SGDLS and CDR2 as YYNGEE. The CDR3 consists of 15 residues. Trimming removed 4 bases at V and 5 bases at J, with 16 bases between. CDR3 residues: CASSRVGEFNNEQFF. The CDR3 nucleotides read TGTGCCAGCAGCCGAGTGGGGGAATTCAACAATGAGCAGTTCTTC.

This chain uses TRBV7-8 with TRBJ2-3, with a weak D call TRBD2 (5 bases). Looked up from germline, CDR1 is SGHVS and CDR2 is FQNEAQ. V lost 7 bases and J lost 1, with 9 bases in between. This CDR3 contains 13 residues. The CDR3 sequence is CASKAGRTDTQYF. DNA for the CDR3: TGTGCCAGCAAGGCGGGCCGCACAGATACGCAGTATTTT. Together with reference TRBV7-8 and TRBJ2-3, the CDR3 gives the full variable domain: GAGVSQSPRYKVAKRGQDVALRCDPISGHVSLFWYQQALGQGPEFLTYFQNEAQLDKSGLPSDRFFAERPEGSVSTLKIQRTQQEDSAVYLCASKAGRTDTQYFGPGTRLTVL.

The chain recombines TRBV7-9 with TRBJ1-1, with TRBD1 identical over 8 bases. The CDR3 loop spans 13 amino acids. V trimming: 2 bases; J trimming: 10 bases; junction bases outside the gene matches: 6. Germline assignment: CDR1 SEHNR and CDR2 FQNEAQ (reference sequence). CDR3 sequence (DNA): TGTGCCAGCAGCTTACCCCTACAGGGGGGAGCTTTCTTT. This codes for CASSLPLQGGAFF. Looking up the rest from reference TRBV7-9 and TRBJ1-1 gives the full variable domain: DTGVSQNPRHKITKRGQNVTFRCDPISEHNRLYWYRQTLGQGPEFLTYFQNEAQLEKSRLLSDRFSAERPKGSFSTLEIQRTEQGDSAMYLCASSLPLQGGAFFGQGTRLTVV.

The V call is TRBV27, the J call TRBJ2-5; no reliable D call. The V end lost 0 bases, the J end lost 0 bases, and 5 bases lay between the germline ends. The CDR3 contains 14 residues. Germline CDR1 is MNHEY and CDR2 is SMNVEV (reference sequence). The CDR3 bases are TGTGCCAGCAGTTTATCGCCGTACCAAGAGACCCAGTACTTC. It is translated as CASSLSPYQETQYF.

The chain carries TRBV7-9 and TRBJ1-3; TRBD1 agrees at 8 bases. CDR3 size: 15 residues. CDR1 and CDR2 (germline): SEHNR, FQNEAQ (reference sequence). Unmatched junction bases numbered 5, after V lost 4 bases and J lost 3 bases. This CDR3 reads CASSSLTGVGNTIYF. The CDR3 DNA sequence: TGTGCCAGCAGCTCCCTGACAGGGGTTGGAAACACCATATATTTT. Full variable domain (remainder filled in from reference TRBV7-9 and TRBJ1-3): DTGVSQNPRHKITKRGQNVTFRCDPISEHNRLYWYRQTLGQGPEFLTYFQNEAQLEKSRLLSDRFSAERPKGSFSTLEIQRTEQGDSAMYLCASSSLTGVGNTIYFGEGSWLTVV.

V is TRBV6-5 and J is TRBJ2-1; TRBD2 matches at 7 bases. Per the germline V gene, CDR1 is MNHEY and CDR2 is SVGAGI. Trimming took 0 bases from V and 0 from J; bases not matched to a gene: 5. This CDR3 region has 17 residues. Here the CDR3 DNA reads TGTGCCAGCAGTTACTCGGCTAGCGGAAGCTCCTACAATGAGCAGTTCTTC. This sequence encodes CASSYSASGSSYNEQFF.

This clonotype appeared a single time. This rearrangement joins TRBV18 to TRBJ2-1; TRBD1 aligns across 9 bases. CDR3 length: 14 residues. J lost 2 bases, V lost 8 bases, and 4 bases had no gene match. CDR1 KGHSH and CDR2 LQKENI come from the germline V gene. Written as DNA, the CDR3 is TGTGCCAGCACCCGACAGGGGGCCTACAATGAGCAGTTCTTC. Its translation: CASTRQGAYNEQFF. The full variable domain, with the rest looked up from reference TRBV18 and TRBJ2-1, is NAGVMQNPRHLVRRRGQEARLRCSPMKGHSHVYWYRQLPEEGLKFMVYLQKENIIDESGMPKERFSAEFPKEGPSILRIQQVVRGDSAAYFCASTRQGAYNEQFFGPGTRLTVL.

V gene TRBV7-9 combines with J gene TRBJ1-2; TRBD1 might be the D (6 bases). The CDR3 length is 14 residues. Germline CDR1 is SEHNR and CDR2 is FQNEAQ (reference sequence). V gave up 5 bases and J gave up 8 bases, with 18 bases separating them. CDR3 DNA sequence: TGTGCCAGCAGCCCACCTCAGACAGGCCCCGGCTACACCTTC. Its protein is CASSPPQTGPGYTF.

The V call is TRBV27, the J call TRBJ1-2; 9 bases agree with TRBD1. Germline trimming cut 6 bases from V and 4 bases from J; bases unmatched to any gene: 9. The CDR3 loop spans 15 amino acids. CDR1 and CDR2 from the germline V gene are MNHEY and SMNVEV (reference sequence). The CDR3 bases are TGTGCCAGCAGCCCCGGGACAGGGCCCTTCTATGGCTACACCTTC. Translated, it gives CASSPGTGPFYGYTF.

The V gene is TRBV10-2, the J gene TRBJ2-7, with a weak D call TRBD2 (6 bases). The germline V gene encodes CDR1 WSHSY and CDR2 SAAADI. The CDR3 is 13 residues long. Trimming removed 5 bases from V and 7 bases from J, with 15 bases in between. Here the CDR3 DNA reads TGCGCCAGCAGTTATAGCCCGGGAGAGGAGCAGTACGTC. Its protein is CASSYSPGEEQYV.

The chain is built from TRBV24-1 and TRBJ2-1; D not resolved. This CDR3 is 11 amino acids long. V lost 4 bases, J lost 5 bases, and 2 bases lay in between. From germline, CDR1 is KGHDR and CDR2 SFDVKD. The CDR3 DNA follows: TGTGCCACCAGTGACGACAATGAGCAGTTCTTC. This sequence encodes CATSDDNEQFF.

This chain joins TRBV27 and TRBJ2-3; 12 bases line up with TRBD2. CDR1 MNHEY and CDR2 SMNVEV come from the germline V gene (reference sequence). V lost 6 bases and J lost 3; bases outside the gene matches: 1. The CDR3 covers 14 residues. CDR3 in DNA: TGTGCCAGCAGACTAGCGGGAGGTACAGATACGCAGTATTTT. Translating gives CASRLAGGTDTQYF.

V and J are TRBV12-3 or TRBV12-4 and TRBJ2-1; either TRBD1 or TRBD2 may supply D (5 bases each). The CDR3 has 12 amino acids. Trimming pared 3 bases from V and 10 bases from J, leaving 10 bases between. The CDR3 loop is CASSFPGQEQFF. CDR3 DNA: TGTGCCAGCAGTTTTCCGGGGCAAGAGCAGTTCTTC.

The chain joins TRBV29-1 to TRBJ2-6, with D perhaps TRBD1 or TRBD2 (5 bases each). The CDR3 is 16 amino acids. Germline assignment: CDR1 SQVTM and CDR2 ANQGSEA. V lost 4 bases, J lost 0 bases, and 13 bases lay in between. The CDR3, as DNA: TGCAGCGTTGGTAGGGGAGACAGCTCTGGGGCCAACGTCCTGACTTTC. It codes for CSVGRGDSSGANVLTF. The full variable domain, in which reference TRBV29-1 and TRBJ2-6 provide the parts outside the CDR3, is SAVISQKPSRDICQRGTSLTIQCQVDSQVTMMFWYRQQPGQSLTLIATANQGSEATYESGFVIDKFPISRPNLTFSTLTVSNMSPEDSSIYLCSVGRGDSSGANVLTFGAGSRLTVL.

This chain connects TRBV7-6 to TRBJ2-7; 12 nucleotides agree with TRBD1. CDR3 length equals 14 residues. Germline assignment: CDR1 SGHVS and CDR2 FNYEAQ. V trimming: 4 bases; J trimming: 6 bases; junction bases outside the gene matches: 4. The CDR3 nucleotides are TGTGCCAGCAGCTCCGGGACAGGGGGCGGCGAGCAGTACTTC. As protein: CASSSGTGGGEQYF.